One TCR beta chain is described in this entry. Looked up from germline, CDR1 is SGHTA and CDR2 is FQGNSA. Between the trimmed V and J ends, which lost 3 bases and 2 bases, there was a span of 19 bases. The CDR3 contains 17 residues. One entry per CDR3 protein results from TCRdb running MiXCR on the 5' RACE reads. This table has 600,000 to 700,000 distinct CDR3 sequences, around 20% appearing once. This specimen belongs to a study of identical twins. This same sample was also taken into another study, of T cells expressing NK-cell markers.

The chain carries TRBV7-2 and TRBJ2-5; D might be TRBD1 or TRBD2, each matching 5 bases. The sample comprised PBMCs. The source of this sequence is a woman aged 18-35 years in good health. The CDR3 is CASSFGSGPAFQETQYF. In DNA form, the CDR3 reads TGTGCCAGCAGCTTTGGGTCGGGGCCAGCGTTTCAAGAGACCCAGTACTTC.